This is a list of T cell receptor beta chains from one sample in a study of cytomegalovirus exposure and HLA in healthy donors. TCRdb keeps only in-frame clones here, not all; method: immunoSEQ multiplex PCR. The sample lists 80,000 or so clones; around 10% were seen once. Material for sequencing was PBMCs. These receptors originate from a man aged 60-69 years in good health and CMV-seropositive. CDR3s include the opening cysteine and the closing phenylalanine or tryptophan. The order of the fields is J gene, V gene, D gene, clone size, CDR3 DNA, CDR3 protein. The D gene is left open where the match is weak. Clone size is shown for a subset of rows, as once, few, many or a class of expanded clone.

TRBJ2-2	TRBV6-1	NA	NA	TGTGCCAGCAGTGAATGGGGGGTAGGAGGCGGGGAGCTGTTTTTT	CASSEWGVGGGELFF
TRBJ2-1	TRBV25-1	TRBD2	few	TGTGCCAGCAGTGAATCGGGACTAGCGGGAGGGGATGAGCAGTTCTTC	CASSESGLAGGDEQFF
TRBJ2-3	TRBV30	NA	few	TGTGCCTGGAGTGTTTTTTCCGGATCAGGGAGCACAGATACGCAGTATTTT	CAWSVFSGSGSTDTQYF
TRBJ2-2	TRBV5-6	TRBD2	few	TGTGCCAGCATCGATACTAGCGGGAGAAACACAGGGGAGATGTTTTTC	CASIDTSGRNTGEMFF
TRBJ1-4	TRBV6-5	TRBD1	NA	TGTGCCAGCAGTTACTCTCCTGGGACAGGGAATGAAAAACTGTTTTTT	CASSYSPGTGNEKLFF
TRBJ1-1	TRBV29-1	NA	few	TGCAGCGTCCCGGTTAAGAACACTGAAGCTTTCTTT	CSVPVKNTEAFF
TRBJ1-1	TRBV4-1	NA	once	TGCGCCAGCAGCCAAGGGACTGAAAGTTACAACACTGAAGCTTTCTTT	CASSQGTESYNTEAFF
TRBJ1-4	TRBV6-5	NA	NA	TGTGCCAGCAGTCCTCTACAGGTGACTAATGAAAAACTGTTTTTT	CASSPLQVTNEKLFF
TRBJ2-1	TRBV7-9	TRBD2	NA	TGTGCCAGCAGCTCTTCTAGCGGGACCAGGTACTACAATGAGCAGTTCTTC	CASSSSSGTRYYNEQFF
TRBJ2-5	TRBV4-1	TRBD2	few	TGCGCCAGCAGCCAAGGGCTAGCGGGGGGGCGAGAGACCCAGTACTTC	CASSQGLAGGRETQYF
TRBJ2-3	TRBV6-5	NA	NA	TGTGCCAGCAGTCTTGGCCGGGGCACAGATACGCAGTATTTT	CASSLGRGTDTQYF
TRBJ1-1	TRBV6-1	TRBD1	NA	TGTGCCAGCAGCCTGACAGGGACGACTGAAGCTTTCTTT	CASSLTGTTEAFF
TRBJ2-5	TRBV10-3	NA	NA	TGTGCCACCCGACAGAGGACCCAAGAGACCCAGTACTTC	CATRQRTQETQYF
TRBJ1-1	TRBV6-5	TRBD1	few	TGTGCCAGCAGCCGGGGACAGGGCGAGTCTTTCTTT	CASSRGQGESFF
TRBJ1-1	TRBV7-8	NA	NA	TGTGCCAGCACTAGAGGGGGAAACACTGAAGCTTTCTTT	CASTRGGNTEAFF
TRBJ1-1	TRBV7-3	NA	few	TGTGCCAGCAGCTTAACGGGGGGGGTCAACACTGAAGCTTTCTTT	CASSLTGGVNTEAFF
TRBJ1-5	TRBV30	NA	few	TGTGCCTGGAGTCCACGGGGACTCAATCAGCCCCAGCATTTT	CAWSPRGLNQPQHF
TRBJ1-1	TRBV29-1	NA	few	TGCAGCGTGATGACAGTCACTGAAGCTTTCTTT	CSVMTVTEAFF
TRBJ1-1	TRBV7-2	NA	NA	TGTGCCAGCAGCTTAGAAGCAAACACTGAAGCTTTCTTT	CASSLEANTEAFF
TRBJ2-5	TRBV5-1	TRBD2	NA	TGCGCCAGCAGTATGCGGGGGACTTACCAAGAGACCCAGTACTTC	CASSMRGTYQETQYF
TRBJ2-2	TRBV30	TRBD1	few	TGTGCCTGGCCGGGACAGATGAACACCGGGGAGCTGTTTTTT	CAWPGQMNTGELFF
TRBJ1-1	TRBV7-9	TRBD1	NA	TGTGCCAGCAGCCTTGGACAGGCGAACACTGAAGCTTTCTTT	CASSLGQANTEAFF
TRBJ1-3	TRBV6-5	NA	few	TGTGCCAGCAGTTACTCGAGGGCCGGAAACACCATATATTTT	CASSYSRAGNTIYF
TRBJ2-4	TRBV6-5	NA	NA	TGTGCCAGCAGTTCTACGTGGAACATTCAGTACTTC	CASSSTWNIQYF
TRBJ2-3	TRBV4-2	TRBD2	few	TGTGCCAGCAGCCAAGAAGGATCTAGCGGGGGGCGGACAGATACGCAGTATTTT	CASSQEGSSGGRTDTQYF
TRBJ1-1	TRBV19	TRBD1	few	TGTGCCAGTAGAGGGACAGGTTACACTGAAGCTTTCTTT	CASRGTGYTEAFF
TRBJ2-3	TRBV28	TRBD2	few	TGTGCCAGCAGTTTAGCGGGAGGGGGCTCAGATACGCAGTATTTT	CASSLAGGGSDTQYF
TRBJ2-1	TRBV5-1	NA	NA	TGCGCCAGCAGCTTGGTCCCAGGGTGGAACAATGAGCAGTTCTTC	CASSLVPGWNNEQFF
TRBJ2-1	TRBV7-8	TRBD1	NA	TGTGCCAGCAGCCCAGTGGGGACAGGGGGCCGTGAGCAGTTCTTC	CASSPVGTGGREQFF
TRBJ2-2	TRBV19	TRBD1	few	TGTGCCAGTAGTTTATACGGGACAGGGGCTAACACCGGGGAGCTGTTTTTT	CASSLYGTGANTGELFF
TRBJ2-5	TRBV7-2	NA	NA	TGTGCCAGCAGCTTAGAGGTCAGGCCGGGGAAGACCCAGTACTTC	CASSLEVRPGKTQYF
TRBJ1-1	TRBV5-8	TRBD1	NA	TGTGCCAGCAGCTTGGGGATTGAGACAGGGCTTGAAGCTTTCTTT	CASSLGIETGLEAFF
TRBJ2-1	TRBV7-8	NA	NA	TGTGCCAGCAGCTTAGCGGTTGTTCTAAGCTCCTACAATGAGCAGTTCTTC	CASSLAVVLSSYNEQFF
TRBJ2-1	TRBV19	TRBD1	NA	TGTGCCAGTACCCCGGACAGGGACTCCTACAATGAGCAGTTCTTC	CASTPDRDSYNEQFF
TRBJ2-5	TRBV10-3	NA	NA	TGTGCCATCAGTCAGACCGGGACTCAAGAGACCCAGTACTTC	CAISQTGTQETQYF
TRBJ2-1	TRBV27	NA	few	TGTGCCAGCACGGGGGGCGACAATGAGCAGTTCTTC	CASTGGDNEQFF
TRBJ2-5	TRBV7-9	NA	many	TGTGCCAGCAGCTTATCCGGGGAAGAGACCCAGTACTTC	CASSLSGEETQYF
TRBJ1-1	TRBV7-9	NA	many	TGTGCCAGCAGCGACATACAGGGCTCCCCTGAAGCTTTCTTT	CASSDIQGSPEAFF
TRBJ1-5	TRBV6-5	NA	few	TGTGCCAGTAAACAGGGACGCAATCAGCCCCAGCATTTT	CASKQGRNQPQHF
TRBJ2-1	TRBV5-1	NA	NA	TGCGCCAGCAGCTTAGGAGGGAGGAGTAATGAGCAGTTCTTC	CASSLGGRSNEQFF
TRBJ2-1	TRBV7-9	NA	few	TGTGCCAGCAGCTTATCGGGTAGCTCCTACAATGAGCAGTTCTTC	CASSLSGSSYNEQFF
TRBJ1-5	TRBV7-9	TRBD1	NA	TGTGCCAGCAGCTACTCCGGGACAGGGGATCAGCCCCAGCATTTT	CASSYSGTGDQPQHF
TRBJ1-5	TRBV9	TRBD1	few	TGTGCCAGCAGCGAAGACAGGGGGCCCGTGGATAGCAATCAGCCCCAGCATTTT	CASSEDRGPVDSNQPQHF
TRBJ2-3	TRBV5-4	TRBD2	few	TGTGCCAGCAGCTCGGGACTAGCGGGGCCCCGCGCAGATACGCAGTATTTT	CASSSGLAGPRADTQYF
TRBJ1-2	TRBV5-1	NA	NA	TGCGCCAGCAGCTTAGGCGGTCTATATGGCTACACCTTC	CASSLGGLYGYTF
TRBJ2-5	TRBV5-1	NA	few	TGCGCCAGCAGCTTGGACGCGGGTGGAGAGACCCAGTACTTC	CASSLDAGGETQYF
TRBJ1-1	TRBV19	NA	few	TGTGCCAGTAATAAACAGGGAGGGGGTACTGAAGCTTTCTTT	CASNKQGGGTEAFF
TRBJ2-2	TRBV2	TRBD1	NA	TGTGCCAGCAGTGACCGGACAGGCGGCACCGGGGAGCTGTTTTTT	CASSDRTGGTGELFF
TRBJ1-4	TRBV18	TRBD1	NA	TGTGCCAGCTCACAAGACAGGGCTAATGAAAAACTGTTTTTT	CASSQDRANEKLFF
TRBJ2-7	TRBV7-2	NA	few	TGTGCCGTCCTCCCCTCCGCGGGACTGAACTACGAGCAGTACTTC	CAVLPSAGLNYEQYF
TRBJ2-3	TRBV4-1	NA	NA	TGCGCCAGCAGCCCAGGGATGCCGCGGAGACTAGTGAGTACGCAGTATTTT	CASSPGMPRRLVSTQYF
TRBJ2-1	TRBV28	NA	few	TGTGCCAGCACCTCATCGGGGGAGGCAAACTCCTACAATGAGCAGTTCTTC	CASTSSGEANSYNEQFF
TRBJ2-3	TRBV28	TRBD2	few	TGTGCCAGCAGTTACACAAGCGGGGGGGCAGATACGCAGTATTTT	CASSYTSGGADTQYF
TRBJ2-2	TRBV6-1	TRBD1	NA	TGTGCCAGCAGATCCGACAGGGTAAACACCGGGGAGCTGTTTTTT	CASRSDRVNTGELFF
TRBJ2-6	TRBV27	NA	few	TGTGCCAGCAGTTTAAAAACAGGCTCTGGGGCCAACGTCCTGACTTTC	CASSLKTGSGANVLTF
TRBJ2-4	TRBV5-1	TRBD2	NA	TGCGCCAGCAGTAATGGACTAGCGGGGGGAAAAAACATTCAGTACTTC	CASSNGLAGGKNIQYF
TRBJ2-5	TRBV10-3	NA	NA	TGTGCCATCAGTGAGTCCGGGGGGCCTAACCAAGAGACCCAGTACTTC	CAISESGGPNQETQYF
TRBJ1-1	TRBV2	NA	few	TGTGCCAGCAGTGGTCGTGGCAGGTCATCCACTGAAGCTTTCTTT	CASSGRGRSSTEAFF
TRBJ2-5	TRBV28	TRBD1	NA	TGTGCCAGCGGCGCTTTACAGGGGGCAGGAGAGACCCAGTACTTC	CASGALQGAGETQYF
TRBJ2-5	TRBV19	TRBD2	few	TGTGCCAGTAGTATATGGGAGGGAGGCAAAGAGACCCAGTACTTC	CASSIWEGGKETQYF